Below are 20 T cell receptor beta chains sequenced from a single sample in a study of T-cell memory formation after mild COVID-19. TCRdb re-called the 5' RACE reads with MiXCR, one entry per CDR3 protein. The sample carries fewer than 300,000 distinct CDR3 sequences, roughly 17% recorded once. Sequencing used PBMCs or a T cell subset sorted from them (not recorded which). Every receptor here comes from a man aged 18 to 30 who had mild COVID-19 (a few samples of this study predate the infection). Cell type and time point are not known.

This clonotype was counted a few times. Written as DNA, the CDR3 is TGTGCCAGCAGTGAGGGTTTAGCGGGGGGCACTATGAGGAATGAGCAGTTCTTC. Protein product: CASSEGLAGGTMRNEQFF. The V gene is TRBV25-1, the J gene TRBJ2-1, with 10 positions matching TRBD2. Unmatched junction bases numbered 15, after V lost 3 bases and J lost 7 bases. The germline gives CDR1 MGHDK, CDR2 SYGVNS. The CDR3 is 18 residues long.

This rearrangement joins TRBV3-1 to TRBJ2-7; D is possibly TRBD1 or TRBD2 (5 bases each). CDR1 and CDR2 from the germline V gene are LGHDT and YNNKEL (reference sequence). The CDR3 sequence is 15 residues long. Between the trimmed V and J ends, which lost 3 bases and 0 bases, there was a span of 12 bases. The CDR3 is CASSHSIGGSYEQYF. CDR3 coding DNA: TGTGCCAGCAGCCATTCTATTGGGGGCTCCTACGAGCAGTACTTC.

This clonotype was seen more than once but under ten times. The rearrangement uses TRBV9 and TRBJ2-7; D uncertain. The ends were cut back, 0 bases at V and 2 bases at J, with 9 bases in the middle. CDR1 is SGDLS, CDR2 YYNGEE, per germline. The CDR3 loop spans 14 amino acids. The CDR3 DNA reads TGTGCCAGCAGCGTAGGGTACGGTCCCTACGAGCAGTACTTC. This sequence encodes CASSVGYGPYEQYF.

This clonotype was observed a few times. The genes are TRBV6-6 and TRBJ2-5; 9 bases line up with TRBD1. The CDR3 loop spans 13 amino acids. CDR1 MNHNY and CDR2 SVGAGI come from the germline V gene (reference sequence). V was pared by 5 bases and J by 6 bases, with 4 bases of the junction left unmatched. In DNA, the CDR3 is TGTGCCAGCAGTACCGGGACAGGGAAGACCCAGTACTTC. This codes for CASSTGTGKTQYF.

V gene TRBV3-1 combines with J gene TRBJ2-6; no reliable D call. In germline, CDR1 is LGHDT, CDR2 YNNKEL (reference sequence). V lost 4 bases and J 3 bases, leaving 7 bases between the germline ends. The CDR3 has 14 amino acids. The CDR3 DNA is TGTGCCAGCAGCCTCAGCGATGGGGCCAACGTCCTGACTTTC. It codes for CASSLSDGANVLTF.

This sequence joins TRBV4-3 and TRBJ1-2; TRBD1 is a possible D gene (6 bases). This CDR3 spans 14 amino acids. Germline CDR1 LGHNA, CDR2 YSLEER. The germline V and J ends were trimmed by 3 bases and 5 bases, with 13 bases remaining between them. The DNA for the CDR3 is TGCGCCAGCAGCCAGCAACAGGGTCGGTATGGCTACACCTTC. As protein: CASSQQQGRYGYTF.

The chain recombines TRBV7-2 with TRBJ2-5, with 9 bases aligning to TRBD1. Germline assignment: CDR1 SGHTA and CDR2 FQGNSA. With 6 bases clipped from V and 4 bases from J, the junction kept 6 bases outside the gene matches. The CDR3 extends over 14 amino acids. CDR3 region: CASRRDRVAETQYF. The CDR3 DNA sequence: TGTGCCAGCAGGCGGGACAGGGTTGCAGAGACCCAGTACTTC.

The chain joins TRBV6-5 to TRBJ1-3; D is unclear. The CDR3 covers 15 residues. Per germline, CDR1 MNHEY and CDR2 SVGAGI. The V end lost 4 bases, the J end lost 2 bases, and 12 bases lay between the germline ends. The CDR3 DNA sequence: TGTGCCAGCAGTTCGGGCCCTGGACCTGGAAACACCATATATTTT. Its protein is CASSSGPGPGNTIYF.

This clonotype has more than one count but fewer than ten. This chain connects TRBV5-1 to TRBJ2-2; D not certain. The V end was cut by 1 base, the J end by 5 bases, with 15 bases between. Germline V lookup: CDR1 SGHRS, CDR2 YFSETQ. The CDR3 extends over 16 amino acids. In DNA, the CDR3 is TGCGCCAGCAGCTTGCCGAACCTAGGAGTTACCGGGGAGCTGTTTTTT. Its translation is CASSLPNLGVTGELFF.

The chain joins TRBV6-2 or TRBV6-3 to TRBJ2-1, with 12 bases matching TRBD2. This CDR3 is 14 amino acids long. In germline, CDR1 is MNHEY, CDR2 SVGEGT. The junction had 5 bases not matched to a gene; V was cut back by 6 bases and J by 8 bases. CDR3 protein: CASSPTSGGHEQFF. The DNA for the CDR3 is TGTGCCAGCAGCCCGACTAGCGGGGGCCATGAGCAGTTCTTC.

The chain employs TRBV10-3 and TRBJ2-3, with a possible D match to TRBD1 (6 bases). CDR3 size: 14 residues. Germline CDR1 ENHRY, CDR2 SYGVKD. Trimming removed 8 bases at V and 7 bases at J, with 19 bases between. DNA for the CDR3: TGTGCCATCCGGGACACGGTTACATCAAATACGCAGTATTTT. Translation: CAIRDTVTSNTQYF.

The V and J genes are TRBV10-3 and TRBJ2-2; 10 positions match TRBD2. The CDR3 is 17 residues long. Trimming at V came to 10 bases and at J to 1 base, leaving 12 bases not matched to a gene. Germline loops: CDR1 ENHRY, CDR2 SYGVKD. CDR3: CATRSHVAGGNTGELFF. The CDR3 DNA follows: TGTGCCACCCGCTCACACGTAGCGGGGGGGAACACCGGGGAGCTGTTTTTT.

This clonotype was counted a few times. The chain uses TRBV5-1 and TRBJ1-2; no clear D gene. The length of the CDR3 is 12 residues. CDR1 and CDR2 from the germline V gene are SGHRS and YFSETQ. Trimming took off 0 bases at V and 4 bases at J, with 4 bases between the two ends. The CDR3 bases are TGCGCCAGCAGCTTGGATATCTATGGCTACACCTTC. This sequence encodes CASSLDIYGYTF.

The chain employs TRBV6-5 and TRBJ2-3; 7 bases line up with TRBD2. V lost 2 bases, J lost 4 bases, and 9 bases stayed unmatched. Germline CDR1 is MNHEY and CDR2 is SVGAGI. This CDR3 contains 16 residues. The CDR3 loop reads CASSYSGGETADTQYF. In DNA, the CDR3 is TGTGCCAGCAGTTACAGTGGGGGGGAGACGGCAGATACGCAGTATTTT.

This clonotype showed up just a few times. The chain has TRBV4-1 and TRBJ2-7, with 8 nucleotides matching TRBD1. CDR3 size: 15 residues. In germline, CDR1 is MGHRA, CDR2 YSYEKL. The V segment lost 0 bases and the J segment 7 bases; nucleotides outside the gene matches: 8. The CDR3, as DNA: TGCGCCAGCAGCCAAGAGAGCAGGGGGCATAATGAGCAGTACTTC. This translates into CASSQESRGHNEQYF.

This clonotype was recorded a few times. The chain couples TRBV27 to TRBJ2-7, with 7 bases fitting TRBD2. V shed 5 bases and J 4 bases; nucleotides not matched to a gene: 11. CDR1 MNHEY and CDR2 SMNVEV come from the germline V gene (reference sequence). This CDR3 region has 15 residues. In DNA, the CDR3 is TGTGCCAGCAGTCTCCCTCCGGGGGGTGTTTACGAGCAGTACGTC. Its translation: CASSLPPGGVYEQYV.

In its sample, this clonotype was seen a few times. CDR3 sequence (DNA): TGTGCCAGCAGTCAAGCTTTAGGGAATGGCTACACCTTC. Protein sequence: CASSQALGNGYTF. This chain uses TRBV12-3 or TRBV12-4 with TRBJ1-2; D is unresolved. This CDR3 is built from 13 residues. Trimming pared 5 bases from V and 6 bases from J, leaving 13 bases between.

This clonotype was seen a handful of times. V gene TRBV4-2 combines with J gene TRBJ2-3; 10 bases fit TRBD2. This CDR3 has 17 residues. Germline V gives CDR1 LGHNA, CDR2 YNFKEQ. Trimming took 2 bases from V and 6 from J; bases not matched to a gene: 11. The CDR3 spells CASSQSGASGGADTQYF. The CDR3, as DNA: TGTGCCAGCAGCCAATCCGGGGCAAGCGGGGGGGCCGATACGCAGTATTTT.

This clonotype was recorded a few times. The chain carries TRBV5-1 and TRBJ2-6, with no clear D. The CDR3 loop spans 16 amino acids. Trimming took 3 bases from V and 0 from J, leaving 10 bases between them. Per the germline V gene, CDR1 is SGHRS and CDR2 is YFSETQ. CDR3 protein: CASSSDAVSGANVLTF. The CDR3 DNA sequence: TGCGCCAGCAGCTCCGACGCGGTCTCTGGGGCCAACGTCCTGACTTTC. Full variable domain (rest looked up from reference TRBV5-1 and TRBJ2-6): KAGVTQTPRYLIKTRGQQVTLSCSPISGHRSVSWYQQTPGQGLQFLFEYFSETQRNKGNFPGRFSGRQFSNSRSEMNVSTLELGDSALYLCASSSDAVSGANVLTFGAGSRLTVL.

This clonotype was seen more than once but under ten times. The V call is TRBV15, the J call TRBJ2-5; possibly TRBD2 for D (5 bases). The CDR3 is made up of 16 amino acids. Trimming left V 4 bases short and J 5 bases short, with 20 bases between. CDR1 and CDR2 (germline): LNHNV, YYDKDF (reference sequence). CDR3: CATSTRLGGLGETQYF. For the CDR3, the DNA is TGTGCCACCAGCACCAGACTCGGCGGGTTAGGGGAGACCCAGTACTTC.